This passage covers 13 T cell receptor beta chains from one sample sequenced in a study of cytomegalovirus exposure and HLA in healthy donors. Amplification used 60 Vbeta primers and 13 Jbeta primers. TCRdb keeps only in-frame clones here, not all; method: immunoSEQ multiplex PCR. This sample yields roughly 60,000 clones, of which around 70% are seen a single time; roughly a fifth belongs to the top ten. Material: PBMCs. The receptors shown here come from a woman between 55 and 75 years old in good health and CMV-seropositive.

The chain links TRBV9 to TRBJ2-5, with 7 bases matching TRBD1. J gave up 3 bases and V 4 bases, and 9 bases lay outside the gene matches. Germline CDR1 is SGDLS and CDR2 is YYNGEE. The length of the CDR3 is 15 residues. CDR3 sequence (DNA): TGTGCCAGCAGCCCCGGACAGGCGGCAAAAGAGACCCAGTACTTC. Protein product: CASSPGQAAKETQYF.

V and J are TRBV5-1 and TRBJ1-1; TRBD1 aligns across 11 bases. Germline CDR1 is SGHRS and CDR2 is YFSETQ. J gave up 1 base and V 5 bases, and 7 bases lay outside the gene matches. This CDR3 spans 16 amino acids. The CDR3 coding sequence is TGCGCCAGCAGTAACGGACAGGGGGCGACGAACACTGAAGCTTTCTTT. Its translation: CASSNGQGATNTEAFF.

The chain carries TRBV30 and TRBJ1-5, with D possibly TRBD1 on 5 matching bases. The V and J ends lost 5 bases and 4 bases respectively, with 9 bases between them. Germline V gives CDR1 GTSNPN, CDR2 SVGIG (reference sequence). This CDR3 is 12 amino acids long. The CDR3 nucleotides are TGTGCCTGGGGGGGGTGGAATCAGCCCCAGCATTTT. Protein product: CAWGGWNQPQHF.

This clone was detected only once. The chain joins TRBV9 to TRBJ1-1, with 7 bases matching TRBD1. V trimming: 3 bases; J trimming: 1 base; junction bases outside the gene matches: 3. This CDR3 comprises 14 residues. Germline V CDR1 and CDR2: SGDLS, YYNGEE. CDR3 DNA: TGTGCCAGCAGCGGCCACAGGGGGAACACTGAAGCTTTCTTT. Its translation: CASSGHRGNTEAFF.

This chain uses TRBV11-2 with TRBJ1-1; D perhaps matches TRBD1 (5 bases). Germline V CDR1 and CDR2: SGHAT, FQNNGV. The CDR3 has 15 residues. V lost 7 bases, J lost 2 bases, and 17 bases lay in between. CDR3 DNA: TGTGCCAGCACCCCCACAGGCCGGTCAAACACTGAAGCTTTCTTT. Amino acid sequence: CASTPTGRSNTEAFF.

The table lists this clone with a few counts. The rearrangement joins TRBV28 to TRBJ1-1; tentative D call: TRBD1 (5 bases). V lost 3 bases and J lost 2, with 19 bases in between. The V gene's germline CDR1 is MDHEN and CDR2 SYDVKM. The CDR3 totals 17 residues. The DNA of the CDR3 is TGTGCCAGCAGTTTGGACACTATAGTCTCCGCTAACACTGAAGCTTTCTTT. As protein: CASSLDTIVSANTEAFF.

J is TRBJ1-1 and V is TRBV7-2; TRBD1 matches 9 bases. This CDR3 has 14 amino acids. Germline V gene lookup returns CDR1 SGHTA and CDR2 FQGNSA. Trimming removed 5 bases from V and 4 bases from J; junction bases left unmatched: 5. The CDR3 here is CASSVRQGVTEAFF. Here the CDR3 DNA reads TGTGCCAGCAGCGTCAGACAGGGGGTCACTGAAGCTTTCTTT.

This chain connects TRBV7-2 to TRBJ2-3, with 10 bases that match TRBD2. The CDR3 is made up of 16 amino acids. Germline CDR1 reads SGHTA; CDR2 reads FQGNSA. V was clipped by 6 bases and J by 4 bases; unmatched bases: 10. The CDR3 reads CASSRLAGVSSDTQYF. As DNA, the CDR3 is TGTGCCAGCAGTCGTCTAGCGGGGGTTTCGTCAGATACGCAGTATTTT.

J is TRBJ2-7 and V is TRBV5-5; D may be TRBD1 (7 bases). CDR1 is SGHKS, CDR2 YYEKEE, per germline (reference sequence). Trimming removed 4 bases from V and 5 bases from J, with 25 bases in between. CDR3 length: 17 amino acids. The CDR3 is CASSAPGTAGPMNEQYF. DNA of the CDR3: TGTGCCAGCAGCGCTCCCGGGACAGCGGGCCCGATGAACGAGCAGTACTTC.

The chain joins TRBV5-1 to TRBJ1-2, with TRBD1 matching over 7 bases. Germline CDR1 reads SGHRS; CDR2 reads YFSETQ. The ends lost 2 bases at V and 6 bases at J; junction bases unmatched: 7. The CDR3 length is 14 residues. The CDR3 region is CASSFLGTENGYTF. Written as DNA, the CDR3 is TGCGCCAGCAGCTTCCTAGGGACAGAGAATGGCTACACCTTC.

The rearrangement links TRBV7-2 to TRBJ2-3, with D tentatively TRBD2 (5 bases). Germline V lookup: CDR1 SGHTA, CDR2 FQGNSA. The length of the CDR3 is 15 residues. V lost 0 bases and J 0 bases, leaving 7 bases between the germline ends. CDR3 loop: CASSLARTSTDTQYF. The DNA of the CDR3 is TGTGCCAGCAGCTTAGCGAGGACTAGCACAGATACGCAGTATTTT.

J is TRBJ2-1 and V is TRBV15, with 8 bases identical to TRBD1. The CDR3 contains 18 residues. With 0 bases clipped from V and 5 bases from J, the junction kept 12 bases outside the gene matches. Germline loops: CDR1 LNHNV, CDR2 YYDKDF (reference sequence). The CDR3: CATSRDPPGTGWDNEQFF. CDR3 bases: TGTGCCACCAGCAGAGATCCCCCCGGGACAGGTTGGGACAATGAGCAGTTCTTC.

The chain has TRBV6-1 and TRBJ1-1; 12 bases are shared with TRBD1. J gave up 5 bases and V 5 bases, and 6 bases lay outside the gene matches. Germline lookup yields CDR1 MNHNS and CDR2 SASEGT. The CDR3 is made up of 15 amino acids. CDR3 DNA sequence: TGTGCCAGCAGTATGGGACAGGGGGCGTCTACTGAAGCTTTCTTT. Amino acid sequence: CASSMGQGASTEAFF.